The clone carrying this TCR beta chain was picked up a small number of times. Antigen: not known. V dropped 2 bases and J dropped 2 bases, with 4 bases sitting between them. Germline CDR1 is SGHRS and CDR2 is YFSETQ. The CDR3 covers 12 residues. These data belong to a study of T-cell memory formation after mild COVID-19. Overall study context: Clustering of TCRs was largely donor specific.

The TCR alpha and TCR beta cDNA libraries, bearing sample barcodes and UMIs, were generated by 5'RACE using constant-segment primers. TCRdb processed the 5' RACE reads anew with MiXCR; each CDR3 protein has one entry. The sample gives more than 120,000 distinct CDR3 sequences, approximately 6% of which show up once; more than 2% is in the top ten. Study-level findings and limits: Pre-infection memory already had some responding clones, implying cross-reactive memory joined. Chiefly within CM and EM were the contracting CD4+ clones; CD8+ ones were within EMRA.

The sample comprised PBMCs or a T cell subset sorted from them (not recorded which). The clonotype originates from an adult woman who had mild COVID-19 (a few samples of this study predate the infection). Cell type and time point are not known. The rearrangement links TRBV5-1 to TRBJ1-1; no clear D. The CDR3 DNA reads TGCGCCAGCAGCTTCGCTAACACTGAAGCTTTCTTT. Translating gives CASSFANTEAFF.